The entry that follows covers one T cell receptor (beta chain) sequence. The target antigen is unknown. Germline V gene lookup returns CDR1 LGHNA and CDR2 YNFKEQ. Trimming pared 4 bases from V and 8 bases from J, leaving 18 bases between. CDR3 length: 16 residues. These data come from a study of blood T cells in healthy people across ages. Regarding the study as a whole: Samples with more naive T cells showed higher observed beta diversity. Investigators viewed diversity estimates from one million T cells as underestimates, the study reported. Donors of long life had a larger count of naive CD4+ cells and greater diversity than aged donors.

Using a J-beta primer mix together with a sample-barcoded 5' primer, a second PCR was run for about 6 to 12 cycles. TCRdb re-called the 5' RACE reads with MiXCR, one entry per CDR3 protein. The sample consists of 1.4 million to 1.5 million distinct CDR3 sequences, around 39% of them appearing once. This clonotype was obtained from a woman aged 18-30 years in good health. Sequenced sample: blood. This sequence joins TRBV4-2 and TRBJ1-6; no clear D gene. CDR3 region: CASSLISKPGYSPLHF. CDR3 DNA sequence: TGTGCCAGCAGCCTCATCTCGAAACCGGGCTATTCACCCCTCCACTTT.